This TCR beta chain appears in the sequencing data of a study of blood T cell repertoires in COVID-19. Study-level background: Some COVID-19 samples were acute and others convalescent; all came from the United States, Italy and Spain. PBMCs, B-cell-depleted T cells, or T cells were the source of the cDNA or gDNA that made up the material.

This clone came up a few times. The V end lost 0 bases, the J end lost 6 bases, and 12 bases lay between the germline ends. Germline CDR1 reads KGHSH; CDR2 reads LQKENI. The CDR3 loop spans 15 amino acids. Authors' processing steps: Amplification of reference gene primers provided the estimated nucleated cell counts. Data came from immunoSEQ multiplex PCR; TCRdb stores just in-frame clones and leaves some out. That table gives V, J and clone size, and the DNA gave D and trimming. The table shows roughly 35,000 clones, with about nine tenths occurring only once. The origin of this receptor is a man aged 45 to 65 with active or convalescent COVID-19. Sequencing was performed on peripheral blood. The chain uses TRBV18 and TRBJ1-5, with D possibly being TRBD1 (5 bases). The CDR3 region has the DNA TGTGCCAGCTCACCACCTAATCAGGGTGGTCAGCCCCAGCATTTT. Translating it yields CASSPPNQGGQPQHF.